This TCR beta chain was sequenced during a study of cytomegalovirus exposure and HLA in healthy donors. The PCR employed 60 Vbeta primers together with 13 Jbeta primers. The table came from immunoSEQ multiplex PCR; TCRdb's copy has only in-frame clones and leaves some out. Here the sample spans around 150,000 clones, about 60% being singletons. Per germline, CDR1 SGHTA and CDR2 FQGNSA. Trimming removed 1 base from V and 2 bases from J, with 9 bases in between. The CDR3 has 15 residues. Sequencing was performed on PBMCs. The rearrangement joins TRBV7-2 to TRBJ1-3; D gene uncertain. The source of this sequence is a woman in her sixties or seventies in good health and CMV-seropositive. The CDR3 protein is CASSLVAVTGNTIYF. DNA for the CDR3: TGTGCCAGCAGCTTAGTAGCGGTGACTGGAAACACCATATATTTT. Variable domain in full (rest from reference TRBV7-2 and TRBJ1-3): GAGVSQSPSNKVTEKGKDVELRCDPISGHTALYWYRQSLGQGLEFLIYFQGNSAPDKSGLPSDRFSAERTGGSVSTLTIQRTQQEDSAVYLCASSLVAVTGNTIYFGEGSWLTVV.